Sequencing of this TCR beta chain was carried out in a study of shared clonotypes between healthy human individuals (dated by TCRdb to 2019 to 2021). Looking at the study overall: A few men and two women, aged 18 to 49 years, made up the cohort. Blood TCR repertoires of five healthy adults were deeply sequenced to estimate repertoire size and the extent of clonotype sharing between individuals. For each donor, CD4 naive and CD4 memory were each given three plates, CD8 naive was given two plates, and CD8 memory was given one plate. Libraries were prepared and TCR repertoires were sequenced by different laboratories using diverse techniques, in order to increase sequencing depth and limit assay-specific biases. Between about 0.8 and 9 billion PBMCs per donor were obtained by leukapheresis. Results and caveats for the whole study, not just this receptor: Pairwise subsampling indicated that sequencing depth was expected to affect the degree of clonotype sharing among donors. Across a few donors, about 5.2% of naive CD4, 3% to 3.5% of naive CD8, about 2.3% of memory CD4, and approximately 0.4% of memory CD8 clonotypes were shared. Compared with non-shared clonotypes, the clonotypes found in all four sorted-subset donors had higher generation probabilities. Naive subsets generally had larger estimated clonotype richness than memory subsets. Incomplete sequencing was indicated by rarefaction of sorted-subset datasets, despite the large sequencing depth. Because the study included a small number of donors, the genetic and exposure-history diversity represented was limited. Sampling was restricted to blood, and TCR repertoires in tissues likely differ from the TCR repertoires found in blood.

The donors were healthy, HIV-negative adults who had no recently reported acute infections or vaccinations. Only Caucasian adults living in Nashville, Tennessee, USA were represented among the donors. Magnetic negative selection was used to enrich CD4+ T cells, after which naive cells were positively selected on CD45RA and the negative fraction became the memory subset. Blood was obtained by leukapheresis, after which PBMCs were separated by Ficoll-Histopaque density gradient centrifugation and cryopreserved in liquid nitrogen vapor phase. Analytical flow cytometry was used to check the purity and quantity of every magnetically sorted T cell population. Genomic DNA was isolated from each sorted fraction and quantified by UV absorbance on a Nanodrop 2000c. From cysteine to phenylalanine, the CDR3 is 16 amino acids long. The CDR3 DNA has 48 bases and is translated from base 1. CDR1 MNHEY and CDR2 SVGAGI were looked up in the germline V gene. V is cut by 0 bases and J by 1 base, and the space between the germline ends is 12 bases.

Of note for this clone: Its antigen is still unknown. No base qualities exist here, and no much larger clone lies one base off it.

TCR CDR3 regions were amplified from genomic DNA by multiplex PCR using the deep immunoSEQ assay. For each cell subset, the extracted genomic DNA was distributed evenly across all wells of several immunoSEQ 96-well plates, and each plate served as one replicate. Each replicate PCR for sorted subsets received roughly 0.2 ug genomic DNA, equal to about 30,000 T cell genomes. Purified libraries were measured with a Qubit 3.0 fluorometer, size-checked on a Bioanalyzer 2100, and measured again with the KAPA Library Quantification kit. Every immunoSEQ 96-well plate was sequenced on a separate single-read 150-cycle Illumina NextSeq 550 flow cell. The published analysis was carried out like this. Because only junctional sequences without quality scores were contained in the immunoSEQ output, filtering matching that applied to full-length reads could not be performed. Sequences were annotated with PyIR, a Python wrapper for IgBLAST v1.9, and V/J genes and CDR3 were assigned using IMGT germline references. Reads with weak V/J assignments (E-value above 1e-6), missing CDR3, stop codons, out-of-frame junctions, or ambiguous translated residues were removed. V3J clonotypes were defined by identical inferred V gene, J gene, and CDR3 amino acid sequence. Percentage overlap between repertoires was calculated by dividing the number of shared unique clonotypes by the size of the smaller repertoire. Three approaches were used to assess repertoire richness: RTK rarefaction, the Chao1 estimator, and Recon v2.1 estimates of unobserved clonotypes. For all TCRbeta clonotypes obtained by the gDNA method from a few donors, generation probabilities were computed with OLGA. The source is immuneACCESS, and TCRdb retained only in-frame sequences with V and J called. Part of the clones is not carried over; for the studies checked, unresolved V genes explain less than half of this, and the remainder is unexplained. That table supplies the V and J calls and clone size; D and trimming were determined from the DNA. This sample has roughly 2.2 million clones in its table, and 85% to 95% of those were observed once. The ten top clones hold around 0.38% of the sample.

This TCR was recovered from a man younger than 35 in good health. Some clones in this sample may be carry-over from other donors' samples. The chain employs TRBV6-5 and TRBJ1-2, with an unclear D gene assignment. Sequenced material: naive CD4+ T cells from PBMCs. What the cell subset or site label conveys for this sample: CD45RA+ positively selected. The CDR3 sequence is CASSYSYSTVNYGYTF. The sequence in DNA is TGTGCCAGCAGTTACTCTTACAGCACTGTTAACTATGGCTACACCTTC.